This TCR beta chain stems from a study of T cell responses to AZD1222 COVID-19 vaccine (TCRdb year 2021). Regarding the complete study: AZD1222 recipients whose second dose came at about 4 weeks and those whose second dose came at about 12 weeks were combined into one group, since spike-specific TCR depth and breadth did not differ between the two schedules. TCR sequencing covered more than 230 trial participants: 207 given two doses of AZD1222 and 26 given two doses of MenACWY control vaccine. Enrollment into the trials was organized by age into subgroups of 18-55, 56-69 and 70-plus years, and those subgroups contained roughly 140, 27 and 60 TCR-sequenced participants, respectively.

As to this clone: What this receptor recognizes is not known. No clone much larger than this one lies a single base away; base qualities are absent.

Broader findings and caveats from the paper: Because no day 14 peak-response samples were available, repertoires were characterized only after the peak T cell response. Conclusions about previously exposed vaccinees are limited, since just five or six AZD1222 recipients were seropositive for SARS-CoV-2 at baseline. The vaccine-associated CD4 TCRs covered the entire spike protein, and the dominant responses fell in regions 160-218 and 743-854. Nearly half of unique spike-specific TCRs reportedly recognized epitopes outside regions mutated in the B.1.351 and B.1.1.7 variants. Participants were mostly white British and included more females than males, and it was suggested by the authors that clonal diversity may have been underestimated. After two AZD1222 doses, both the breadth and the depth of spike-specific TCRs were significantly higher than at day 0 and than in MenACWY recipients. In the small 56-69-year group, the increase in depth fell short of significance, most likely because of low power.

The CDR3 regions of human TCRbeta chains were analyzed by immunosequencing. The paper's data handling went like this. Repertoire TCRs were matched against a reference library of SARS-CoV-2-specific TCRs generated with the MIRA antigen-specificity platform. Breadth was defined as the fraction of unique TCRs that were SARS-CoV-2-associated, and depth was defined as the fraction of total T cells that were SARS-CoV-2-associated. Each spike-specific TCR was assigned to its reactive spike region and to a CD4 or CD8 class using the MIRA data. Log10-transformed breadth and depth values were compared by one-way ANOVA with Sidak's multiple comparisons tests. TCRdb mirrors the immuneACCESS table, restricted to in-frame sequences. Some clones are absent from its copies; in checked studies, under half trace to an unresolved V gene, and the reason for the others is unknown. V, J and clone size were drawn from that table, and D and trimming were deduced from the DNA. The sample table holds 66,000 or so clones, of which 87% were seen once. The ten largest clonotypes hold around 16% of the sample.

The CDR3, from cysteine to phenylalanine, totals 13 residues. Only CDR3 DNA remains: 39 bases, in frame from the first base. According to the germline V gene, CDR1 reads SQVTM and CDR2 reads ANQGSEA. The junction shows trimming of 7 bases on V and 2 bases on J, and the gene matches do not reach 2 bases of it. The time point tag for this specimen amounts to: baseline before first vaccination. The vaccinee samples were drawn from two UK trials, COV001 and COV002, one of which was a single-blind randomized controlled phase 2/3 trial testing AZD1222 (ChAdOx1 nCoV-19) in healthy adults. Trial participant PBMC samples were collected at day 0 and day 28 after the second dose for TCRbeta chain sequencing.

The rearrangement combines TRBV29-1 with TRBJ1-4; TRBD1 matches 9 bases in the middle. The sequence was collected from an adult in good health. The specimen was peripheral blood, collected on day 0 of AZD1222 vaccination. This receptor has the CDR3 CSAGQGTNEKLFF. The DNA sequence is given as TGCAGCGCCGGACAGGGGACTAATGAAAAACTGTTTTTT.